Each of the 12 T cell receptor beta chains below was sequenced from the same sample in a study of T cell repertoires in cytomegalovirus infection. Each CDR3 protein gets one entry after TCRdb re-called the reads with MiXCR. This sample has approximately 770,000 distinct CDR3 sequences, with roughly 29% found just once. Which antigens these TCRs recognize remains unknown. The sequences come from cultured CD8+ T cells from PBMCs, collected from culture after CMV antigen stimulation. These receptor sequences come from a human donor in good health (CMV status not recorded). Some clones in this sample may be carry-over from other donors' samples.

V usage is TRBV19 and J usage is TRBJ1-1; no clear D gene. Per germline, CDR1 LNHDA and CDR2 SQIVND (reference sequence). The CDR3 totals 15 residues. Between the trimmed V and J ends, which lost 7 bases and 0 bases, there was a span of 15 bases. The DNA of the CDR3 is TGTGCCAGTACTGAACTTGGGGTAATGAACACTGAAGCTTTCTTT. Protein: CASTELGVMNTEAFF.

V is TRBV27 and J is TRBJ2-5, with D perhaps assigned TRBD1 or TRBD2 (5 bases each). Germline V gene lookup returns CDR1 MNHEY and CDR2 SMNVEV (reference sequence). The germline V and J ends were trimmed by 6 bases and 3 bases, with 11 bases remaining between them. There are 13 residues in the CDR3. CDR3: CASSDLGEETQYF. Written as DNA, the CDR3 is TGTGCCAGCAGCGACCTGGGGGAAGAGACCCAGTACTTC.

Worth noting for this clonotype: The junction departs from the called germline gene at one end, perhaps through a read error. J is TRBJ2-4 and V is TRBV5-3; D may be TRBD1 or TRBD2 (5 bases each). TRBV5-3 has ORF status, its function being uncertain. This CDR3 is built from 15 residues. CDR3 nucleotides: TGTGCCAGCAGCTTCCGGGACGGAATAAAAAACATTCAGTACTTC. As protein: CASSFRDGIKNIQYF.

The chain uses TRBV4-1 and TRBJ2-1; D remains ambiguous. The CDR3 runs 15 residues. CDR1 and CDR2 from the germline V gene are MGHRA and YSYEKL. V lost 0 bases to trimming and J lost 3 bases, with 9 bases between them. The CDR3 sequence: CASSQEAPFYNEQFF. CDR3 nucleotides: TGCGCCAGCAGCCAAGAAGCTCCTTTCTACAATGAGCAGTTCTTC.

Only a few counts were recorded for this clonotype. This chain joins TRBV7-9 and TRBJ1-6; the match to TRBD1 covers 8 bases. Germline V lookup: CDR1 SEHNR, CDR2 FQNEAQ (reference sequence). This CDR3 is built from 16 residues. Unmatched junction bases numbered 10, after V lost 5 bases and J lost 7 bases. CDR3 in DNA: TGTGCCAGCAGCCAAGGACAGGGCGACATAAATTCACCCCTCCACTTT. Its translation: CASSQGQGDINSPLHF. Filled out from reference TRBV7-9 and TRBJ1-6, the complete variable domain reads DTGVSQNPRHKITKRGQNVTFRCDPISEHNRLYWYRQTLGQGPEFLTYFQNEAQLEKSRLLSDRFSAERPKGSFSTLEIQRTEQGDSAMYLCASSQGQGDINSPLHFGNGTRLTVT.

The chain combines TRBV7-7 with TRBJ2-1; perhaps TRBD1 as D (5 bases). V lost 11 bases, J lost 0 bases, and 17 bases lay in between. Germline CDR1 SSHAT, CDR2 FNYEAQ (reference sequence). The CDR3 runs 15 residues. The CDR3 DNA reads TGTGCCTCATCGCCGACAGTGAGCTCCTACAATGAGCAGTTCTTC. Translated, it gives CASSPTVSSYNEQFF.

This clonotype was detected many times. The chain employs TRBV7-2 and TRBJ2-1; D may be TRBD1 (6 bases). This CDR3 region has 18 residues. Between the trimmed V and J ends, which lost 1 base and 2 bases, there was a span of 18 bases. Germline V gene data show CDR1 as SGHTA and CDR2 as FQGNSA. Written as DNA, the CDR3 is TGTGCCAGCAGCTTAGTGTCCAGTGGCAGGGGTACCTACAATGAGCAGTTCTTC. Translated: CASSLVSSGRGTYNEQFF.

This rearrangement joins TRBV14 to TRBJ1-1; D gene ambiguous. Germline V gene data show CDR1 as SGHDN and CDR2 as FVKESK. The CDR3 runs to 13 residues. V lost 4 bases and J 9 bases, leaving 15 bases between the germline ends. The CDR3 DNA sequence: TGTGCCAGCAGCCGCGTGGCCTCCGGTAAAGCTTTCTTT. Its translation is CASSRVASGKAFF.

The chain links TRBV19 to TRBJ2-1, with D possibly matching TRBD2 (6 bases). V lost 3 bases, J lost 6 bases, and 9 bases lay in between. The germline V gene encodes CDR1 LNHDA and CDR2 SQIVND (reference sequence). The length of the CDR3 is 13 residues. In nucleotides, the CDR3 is TGTGCCAGTAGTATGGGGGGTGGCAATGAGCAGTTCTTC. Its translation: CASSMGGGNEQFF.

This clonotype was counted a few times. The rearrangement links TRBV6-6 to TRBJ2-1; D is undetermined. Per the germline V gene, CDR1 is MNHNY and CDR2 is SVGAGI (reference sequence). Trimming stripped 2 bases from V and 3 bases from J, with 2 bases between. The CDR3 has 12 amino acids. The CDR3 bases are TGTGCCAGCAGTTACCACTACAATGAGCAGTTCTTC. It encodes CASSYHYNEQFF.

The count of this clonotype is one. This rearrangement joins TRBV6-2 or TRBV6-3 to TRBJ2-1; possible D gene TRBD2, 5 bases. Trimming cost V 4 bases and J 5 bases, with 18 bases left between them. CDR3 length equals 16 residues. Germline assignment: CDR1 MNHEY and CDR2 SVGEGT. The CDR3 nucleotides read TGTGCCAGCAGTTTTTCCCCTGAGGGATCCCACAATGAGCAGTTCTTC. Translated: CASSFSPEGSHNEQFF.

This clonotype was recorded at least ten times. Written as DNA, the CDR3 is TGTGCCAGCAGCTTAGGATCAGACTATGGCTACACCTTC. Residues: CASSLGSDYGYTF. This chain uses TRBV7-6 with TRBJ1-2; D remains ambiguous. This CDR3 has 13 residues. V was clipped by 1 base and J by 3 bases, with 6 bases between them. Germline-derived CDR1 and CDR2 are SGHVS and FNYEAQ.